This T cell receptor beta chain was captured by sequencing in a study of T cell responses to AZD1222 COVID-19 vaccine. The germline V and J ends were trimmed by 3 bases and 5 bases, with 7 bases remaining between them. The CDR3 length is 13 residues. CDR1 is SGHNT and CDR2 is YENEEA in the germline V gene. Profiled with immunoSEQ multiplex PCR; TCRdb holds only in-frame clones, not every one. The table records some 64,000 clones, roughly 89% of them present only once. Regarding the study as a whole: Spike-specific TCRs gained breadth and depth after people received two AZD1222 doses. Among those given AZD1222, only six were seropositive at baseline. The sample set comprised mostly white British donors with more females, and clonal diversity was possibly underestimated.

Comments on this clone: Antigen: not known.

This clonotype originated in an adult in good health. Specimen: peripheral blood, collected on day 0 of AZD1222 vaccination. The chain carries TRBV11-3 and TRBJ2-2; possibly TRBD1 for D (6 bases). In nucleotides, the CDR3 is TGTGCCAGCAGCTTCACAGGGACCGGGGAGCTGTTTTTT. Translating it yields CASSFTGTGELFF. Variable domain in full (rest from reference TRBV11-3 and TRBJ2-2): EAGVVQSPRYKIIEKKQPVAFWCNPISGHNTLYWYLQNLGQGPELLIRYENEEAVDDSQLPKDRFSAERLKGVDSTLKIQPAELGDSAVYLCASSFTGTGELFFGEGSRLTVL.